The entry below gives a single T cell receptor beta chain sequence along with its context. Its antigen is undetermined. The V and J ends lost 0 bases and 6 bases respectively, with 3 bases between them. The CDR3 covers 11 residues. Germline lookup yields CDR1 GTSNPN and CDR2 SVGIG (reference sequence). Authors of the study amplified TCR beta CDR3 regions from RNA transcripts. HTBI primers drove first-round RT-PCR of the TCR CDR3. TCRdb processed the multiplex PCR reads anew with MiXCR; each CDR3 protein has one entry. The table shows approximately 530,000 distinct CDR3 sequences, with 15% to 20% occurring only once. This entry belongs to a study of T cells in Graves' hyperthyroidism and ophthalmopathy. Looking at the study overall: Pretreatment peripheral blood was obtained at initial diagnosis.

Study conclusions and caveats: Ophthalmopathy was predicted by the model a median of roughly 6.6 months ahead of onset.

Subjects aged 18 to 65 presented with newly diagnosed hyperthyroidism of less than 2 months' duration. Clinical symptoms, serum thyroxine and TRAb, thyroid ultrasound and orbital computed tomography together formed the diagnostic basis. Source material: blood. The chain carries TRBV30 and TRBJ2-1; D call uncertain. This clonotype originated in a woman between 18 and 30 years old with Graves' hyperthyroidism. The CDR3: CAWSVINEQFF. The DNA for the CDR3 is TGTGCCTGGAGTGTCATCAATGAGCAGTTCTTC. Full variable domain (outside the CDR3, taken from reference TRBV30 and TRBJ2-1): SQTIHQWPATLVQPVGSPLSLECTVEGTSNPNLYWYRQAAGRGLQLLFYSVGIGQISSEVPQNLSASRPQDRQFILSSKKLLLSDSGFYLCAWSVINEQFFGPGTRLTVL.